This T cell receptor (beta chain) was sequenced for a study of tumor-infiltrating lymphocytes in oesophageal squamous cell carcinoma. MiXCR, applied by TCRdb to the PCR reads, yields one record per CDR3 protein. Among 18,000 or so distinct CDR3 sequences listed, about two fifths were seen once. Germline V gene data show CDR1 as SNHLY and CDR2 as FYNNEI. Trimming stripped 3 bases from V and 6 bases from J, with 14 bases between. This CDR3 has 14 amino acids. Sequenced material: esophageal tumor tissue. This TCR was sampled from a male donor with esophageal squamous cell carcinoma. V and J are TRBV2 and TRBJ1-1, with D possibly matching TRBD1 (6 bases). DNA of the CDR3: TGTGCCAGCAGTGATAGCAGGGGAGAGTCTGAAGCTTTCTTT. It yields the protein CASSDSRGESEAFF. Based on the CDR3 plus reference TRBV2 and TRBJ1-1, the full variable domain is EPEVTQTPSHQVTQMGQEVILRCVPISNHLYFYWYRQILGQKVEFLVSFYNNEISEKSEIFDDQFSVERPDGSNFTLKIRSTKLEDSAMYFCASSDSRGESEAFFGQGTRLTVV.